The T cell receptor beta chain described here comes from a study of a mutant IDH1 vaccine in newly diagnosed glioma. The wider study: Initiation of the vaccine course occurred 4-6 weeks after radiotherapy alone, or alongside temozolomide cycles. Earlier therapy was either radiotherapy, temozolomide, or both, and most got both. Study-wide results and caveats: Among patients, around 93% showed immune responses induced by the vaccine.

Sample time point: week 11, during vaccination. All doses held 300 ug of mutant IDH1 20-mer peptide, with topical imiquimod. V dropped 2 bases and J dropped 6 bases, with 10 bases sitting between them. The CDR3 consists of 13 residues. Per the germline V gene, CDR1 is MNHEY and CDR2 is SMNVEV (reference sequence). Data came from immunoSEQ multiplex PCR; TCRdb stores just in-frame clones and leaves some out. Here the sample spans approximately 61,000 clones, under 90% being singletons. Concerning this clone itself: The antigen is undetermined.

This chain uses TRBV27 with TRBJ1-2, with D hard to call. Material: PBMCs, obtained from a glioma patient whose treatment included an IDH1 peptide vaccine. This receptor was taken from a man aged 45-60 years with glioma. This CDR3 is CASSLIGANGYTF. DNA of the CDR3: TGTGCCAGCAGTTTAATTGGAGCCAATGGCTACACCTTC.